This T cell receptor (beta chain) was captured in a study of response to subunit inactivated influenza vaccine. TCRdb reprocessed the RT-PCR reads with MiXCR, giving one entry per CDR3 protein. In the table there are approximately 490,000 distinct CDR3 sequences, approximately 7.3% of which are singletons. This clonotype showed up many times. What it binds is unknown. Study observations and caveats: The authors put forward the suggestion that each seasonal influenza vaccination may bring in only a limited number of new T cells.

V gave up 1 base and J gave up 2 bases, with 11 bases separating them. The CDR3 contains 15 residues. Germline V gene lookup returns CDR1 SGHDN and CDR2 FVKESK. The rearrangement links TRBV14 to TRBJ2-5, with a weak D call TRBD2 (5 bases). The sequence was collected from a man aged 50 to 69 who received an inactivated influenza vaccine. The specimen was PBMCs from blood, collected roughly 24 months after vaccination. CDR3 loop: CASSQGHGNQETQYF. Here the CDR3 DNA reads TGTGCCAGCAGCCAAGGACACGGGAATCAAGAGACCCAGTACTTC.